These 6 T cell receptor beta chains originate from one sample sequenced in a study of STAT5B mutations in CD4+ large granular lymphocyte leukemia. Only in-frame clones appear in the TCRdb table, and some are missing; sequencing was by immunoSEQ multiplex PCR. The sample consists of roughly 34,000 clones, 76% of them appearing once. Sample: CD4+ T cells from blood buffy coats. The receptors come from a human donor in good health.

The rearrangement joins TRBV2 to TRBJ1-4; D ambiguous. Germline V gives CDR1 SNHLY, CDR2 FYNNEI. CDR3 size: 14 residues. The V end was cut by 7 bases, the J end by 0 bases, with 9 bases between. Written as DNA, the CDR3 is TGTGCCAGCACCGTCCAGGCAACTAATGAAAAACTGTTTTTT. As protein: CASTVQATNEKLFF.

The chain has TRBV11-2 and TRBJ1-2; weak D call: TRBD1 (5 bases). V lost 5 bases to trimming and J lost 3 bases, with 10 bases between them. CDR3 length: 13 residues. Germline-derived CDR1 and CDR2 are SGHAT and FQNNGV. The CDR3 region is CASSVDRDYGYTF. The CDR3 DNA sequence: TGTGCCAGCAGCGTCGACAGAGACTATGGCTACACCTTC.

The chain uses TRBV18 and TRBJ1-3; TRBD1 is a possible D gene (5 bases). This CDR3 has 15 amino acids. V was trimmed by 0 bases and J by 0 bases, leaving 6 bases between them. CDR1 is KGHSH and CDR2 is LQKENI in the germline V gene. The CDR3 DNA reads as TGTGCCAGCTCACCACCCGGGGGCTCTGGAAACACCATATATTTT. Its translation is CASSPPGGSGNTIYF.

This clone is a singleton in its sample. The chain has TRBV11-3 and TRBJ2-7; D gene uncertain. The V and J ends lost 3 bases and 4 bases respectively, with 7 bases between them. The CDR3 runs 12 residues. Germline loops: CDR1 SGHNT, CDR2 YENEEA. Written as DNA, the CDR3 is TGTGCCAGCAGCTTGGAGCGTTACGAGCAGTACTTC. Its translation: CASSLERYEQYF.

This clone has just a few counts. The rearrangement joins TRBV5-1 to TRBJ1-2; TRBD1 matches at 11 bases. The germline V gene has CDR1 SGHRS and CDR2 YFSETQ. V lost 5 bases, J lost 7 bases, and 10 bases stayed unmatched. CDR3 length equals 15 residues. CDR3 protein: CASSSGQGALGGYTF. The CDR3 DNA follows: TGCGCCAGCAGTAGCGGACAGGGGGCTTTGGGTGGCTACACCTTC.

The chain uses TRBV4-2 and TRBJ2-3, with TRBD1 matching 10 bases. CDR3 length: 16 amino acids. Per germline, CDR1 LGHNA and CDR2 YNFKEQ. V was pared by 3 bases and J by 6 bases, with 9 bases of the junction left unmatched. CDR3 bases: TGTGCCAGCAGCCAGTCAACCGGGACAGGGGCCGATACGCAGTATTTT. Its translation is CASSQSTGTGADTQYF.